This T cell receptor (beta chain) was identified in a study of control samples from healthy donors and cancer patients. The CDR3 consists of 13 residues. The germline gives CDR1 LNHDA, CDR2 SQIVND (reference sequence). V shed 8 bases and J 6 bases; nucleotides not matched to a gene: 4. Clones were sequenced by immunoSEQ multiplex PCR, and TCRdb holds only the in-frame ones, with some missing. Here the sample spans 400,000 to 500,000 clones, around 90% being singletons. The clonotype originates from a man between 35 and 55 years old with head and neck cancer. The V call is TRBV19, the J call TRBJ1-6, with 7 bases aligning to TRBD1. The sample consisted of PBMCs. The CDR3 DNA reads as TGTGCCAGTTCGGGACAGCCTAATTCACCCCTCCACTTT. This translates into CASSGQPNSPLHF. The full variable domain, completed using reference TRBV19 and TRBJ1-6, is DGGITQSPKYLFRKEGQNVTLSCEQNLNHDAMYWYRQDPGQGLRLIYYSQIVNDFQKGDIAEGYSVSREKKESFPLTVTSAQKNPTAFYLCASSGQPNSPLHFGNGTRLTVT.